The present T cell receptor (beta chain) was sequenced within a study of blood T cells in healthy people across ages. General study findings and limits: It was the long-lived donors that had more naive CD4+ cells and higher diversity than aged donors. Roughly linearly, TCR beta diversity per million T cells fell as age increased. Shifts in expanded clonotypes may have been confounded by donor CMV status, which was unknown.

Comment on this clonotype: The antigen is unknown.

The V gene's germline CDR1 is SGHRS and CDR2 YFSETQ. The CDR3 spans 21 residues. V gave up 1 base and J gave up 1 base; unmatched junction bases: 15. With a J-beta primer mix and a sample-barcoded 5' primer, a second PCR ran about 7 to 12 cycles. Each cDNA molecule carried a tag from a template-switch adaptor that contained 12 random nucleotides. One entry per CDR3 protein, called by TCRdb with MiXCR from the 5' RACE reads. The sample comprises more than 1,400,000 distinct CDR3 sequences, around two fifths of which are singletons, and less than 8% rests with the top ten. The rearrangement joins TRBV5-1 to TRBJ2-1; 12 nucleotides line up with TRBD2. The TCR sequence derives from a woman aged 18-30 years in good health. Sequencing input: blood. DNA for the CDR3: TGCGCCAGCAGCTTGACCCGGACTAGCGGGACCTCGGGATTGTCCTACAATGAGCAGTTCTTC. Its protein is CASSLTRTSGTSGLSYNEQFF.